This T cell receptor beta chain came from a study of response to subunit inactivated influenza vaccine. From germline, CDR1 is LGHNA and CDR2 YNFKEQ. The CDR3 runs 15 residues. V was pared by 0 bases and J by 6 bases, with 14 bases between. Each CDR3 protein gets one entry after TCRdb re-called the RT-PCR reads with MiXCR. This table holds 430,000 or so distinct CDR3 sequences, about a tenth found once. The chain has TRBV4-2 and TRBJ2-5, with D tentatively TRBD1 (6 bases). The sequences come from PBMCs from blood, collected 45 days after vaccination. This TCR was recovered from a man aged 45-60 years who received an inactivated influenza vaccine. The CDR3 loop reads CASSQDPQGSKTQYF. Here the CDR3 DNA reads TGTGCCAGCAGCCAAGATCCCCAGGGGAGTAAGACCCAGTACTTC.